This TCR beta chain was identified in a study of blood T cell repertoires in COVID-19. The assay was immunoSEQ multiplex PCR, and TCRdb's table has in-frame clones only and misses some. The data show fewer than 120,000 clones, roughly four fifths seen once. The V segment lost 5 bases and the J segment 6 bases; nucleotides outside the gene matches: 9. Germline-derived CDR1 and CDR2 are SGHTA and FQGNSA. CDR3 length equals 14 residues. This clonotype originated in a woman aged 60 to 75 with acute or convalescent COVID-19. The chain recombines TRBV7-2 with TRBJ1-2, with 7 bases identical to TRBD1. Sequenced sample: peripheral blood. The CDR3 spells CASSPTTGLNGYTF. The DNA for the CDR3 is TGTGCCAGCAGCCCCACGACAGGGTTGAATGGCTACACCTTC.